This T cell receptor (beta chain) was retrieved from a study of OX40 agonist ivuxolimab in advanced cancers. Background for the entire study: Ivuxolimab, which targeted the costimulatory receptor OX40 (CD134), was an agonistic, fully human IgG2 monoclonal antibody. Intravenous ivuxolimab was administered to patients every 2 weeks at six dose levels: 0.01, 0.1, 0.3, 1.5, 3 and 10 mg/kg. Of the approximately 50 patients in dose escalation, some 20 had hepatocellular carcinoma, some 15 had melanoma, 9 had renal cell carcinoma and 9 had head and neck cancer. In the dose-escalation cohort, around four fifths of patients were male, and the mean age was 60 years with a range of about 20 to 79. Prior anti-PD-1, anti-PD-L1 or anti-CTLA-4 therapy was permitted, and checkpoint inhibitors had been received by roughly 40% of dose-escalation patients. Partial responses occurred in three dose-escalation patients: two with cutaneous melanoma and one with hepatocellular carcinoma. Peripheral TCRbeta sequencing was intended to test whether TCR sequence diversity was altered and clonal T-cell expansion was caused by ivuxolimab. The paper reports the monotherapy dose-escalation portion (N of about 52 patients) of the phase I ivuxolimab trial.

As to this clone: Its antigen specificity is not known. No per-base quality is available; no much larger clone lies one base away.

Patients with autoimmune disease history or receiving systemic immunosuppression were excluded from the trial. Peripheral blood for TCR sequencing was collected from all dose cohorts at baseline, on cycle 4 day 1, and on cycle 7 day 1. The samples were taken from a phase I, first-in-human, multicenter, open-label dose-escalation trial of ivuxolimab. Adults with locally advanced or metastatic head and neck squamous cell, hepatocellular, melanoma or renal cell carcinoma were enrolled in the trial. Before TCR sequencing, CD4+ T cells and CD8+ T cells from peripheral blood were sorted into separate populations. The germline V gene gives CDR1 as SGHVS and CDR2 as FQNEAQ. The junction carries 11 bases between V and J, which are trimmed by 0 bases and 2 bases respectively. Measured from the cysteine to the phenylalanine, the CDR3 is 17 residues long. Just the 51-base CDR3 DNA is kept, in frame starting at base 1.

For sequencing of the TCRbeta CDR3 region, genomic DNA was extracted from the sorted cells. The immunoSEQ Assay was used for sequencing of TCRbeta CDR3 regions. TCRdb obtained this table from immuneACCESS and retained in-frame rearrangements with V and J assigned. These tables miss some clones; where compared with another copy, unresolved V genes account for less than half of the shortfall, and the remainder is unexplained. The sample table records under 70,000 clones; about nine tenths of these occur just once. Jointly, the top ten make up over 1% of the sample. Overall study outcomes, separate from this receptor: After ivuxolimab, expanded clones were on average more numerous among CD8+ T cells than among CD4+ T cells. Low levels of normalized T-cell clonal expansion were also seen in some patients who did not respond. Clonal expansion of both CD4+ and CD8+ blood T cells was observed from baseline to week 6 at doses 0.1 to 3.0 mg/kg. In partial responders in the 0.1-3.0 mg/kg groups, normalized peripheral clonal expansion was found to be among the lowest, especially among CD8+ T cells. Antigen specificity was not determined for the clonally expanded peripheral T cells.

The TCR comes from an adult with an advanced solid tumor such as melanoma, head and neck, liver or kidney cancer. The chain was built from TRBV7-8 and TRBJ2-6; the D gene lacks a confident call. Sequences were derived from CD4+ or CD8+ T cells sorted from blood, sampled in a trial of the OX40 agonist ivuxolimab. The CDR3 is CASSLADVGAGANVLTF. The DNA is TGTGCCAGCAGCTTAGCGGATGTGGGTGCTGGGGCCAACGTCCTGACTTTC. The CDR3 plus the reference TRBV7-8 and TRBJ2-6 genes for the other parts give the full variable domain: GAGVSQSPRYKVAKRGQDVALRCDPISGHVSLFWYQQALGQGPEFLTYFQNEAQLDKSGLPSDRFFAERPEGSVSTLKIQRTQQEDSAVYLCASSLADVGAGANVLTFGAGSRLTVL.